The subject of this entry is one TCR beta chain. Its antigen is undetermined. Profiled with immunoSEQ multiplex PCR; TCRdb holds only in-frame clones, not every one. The data hold 25,000 to 30,000 clones, with about four fifths observed a single time. The data were taken from a study of a mutant IDH1 vaccine in newly diagnosed glioma. Study at large: Vaccination was launched 4-6 weeks after radiotherapy alone, or with temozolomide cycles. Beforehand, treatment had been radiotherapy, temozolomide, or both; the majority received both.

Time point indicated: week 23, last vaccination. A 20-mer mutant IDH1 peptide at 300 ug was injected subcutaneously with topical imiquimod. The CDR3 covers 16 residues. V lost 4 bases, J lost 5 bases, and 7 bases stayed unmatched. From germline, CDR1 is SGHRS and CDR2 YFSETQ. This sequence joins TRBV5-1 and TRBJ2-1, with 12 nucleotides matching TRBD2. The source was PBMCs, collected from a glioma patient whose treatment included an IDH1 peptide vaccine. The receptor was isolated from a woman aged 25 to 39 with glioma. CDR3 DNA sequence: TGCGCCAGCAGCCCCAGACTAGCGGGGGCCAACAATGAGCAGTTCTTC. Protein sequence: CASSPRLAGANNEQFF.